This T cell receptor beta chain was identified during a study of molecular identifiers for immune sequencing clone quantification. This CDR3 is built from 18 residues. V was cut by 2 bases and J by 0 bases, with 14 bases left in between. Looked up from germline, CDR1 is MNHEY and CDR2 is SMNVEV (reference sequence). Library preparation followed earlier protocols using designated TCR primers. TCRdb re-analysed the PCR reads in MiXCR, keeping a single row per CDR3 protein. This sample has approximately 320,000 distinct CDR3 sequences, with over 20% found just once. Sequenced material: naive CD8+ T cells from blood, with Jurkat cell RNA spiked in. Specified subset: FACS-sorted CD8+CD4-CCR7+CD45RA+ naive T cells. The chain employs TRBV27 and TRBJ2-6; D unclear. The receptor's source is a human donor in good health. Some libraries in this study had Jurkat cell RNA spiked in. CDR3 nucleotide sequence: TGTGCCAGCAGTTTAGACCCAGGAATCAGCTCTGGGGCCAACGTCCTGACTTTC. It yields the protein CASSLDPGISSGANVLTF.